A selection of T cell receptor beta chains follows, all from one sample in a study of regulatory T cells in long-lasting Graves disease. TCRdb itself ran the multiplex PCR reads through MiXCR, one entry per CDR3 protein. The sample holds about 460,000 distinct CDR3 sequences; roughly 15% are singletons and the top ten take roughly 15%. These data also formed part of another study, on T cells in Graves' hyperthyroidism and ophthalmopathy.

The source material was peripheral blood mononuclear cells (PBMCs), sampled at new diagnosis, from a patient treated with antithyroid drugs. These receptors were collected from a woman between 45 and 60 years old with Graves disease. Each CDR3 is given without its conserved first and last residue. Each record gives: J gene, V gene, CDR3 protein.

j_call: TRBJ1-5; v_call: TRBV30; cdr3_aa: AWTPALRGGPQH
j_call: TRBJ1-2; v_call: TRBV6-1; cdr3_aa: ASSDLTGRLYGYT
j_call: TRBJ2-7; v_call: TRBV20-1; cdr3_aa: STGLPTTYEQY
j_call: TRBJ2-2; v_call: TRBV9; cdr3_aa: ASSVGVRSYTGELF
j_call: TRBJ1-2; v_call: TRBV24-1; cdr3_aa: ATSDNRFYGYT
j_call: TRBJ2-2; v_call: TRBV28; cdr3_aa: ASSFFALAGGRDTGELF
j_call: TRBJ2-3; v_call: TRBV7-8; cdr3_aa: ASSLVAAGPTDTQY
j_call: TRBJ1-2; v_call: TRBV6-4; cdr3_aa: ASSEVGGYGYT
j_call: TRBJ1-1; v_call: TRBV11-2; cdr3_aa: ASSLARDNTEAF
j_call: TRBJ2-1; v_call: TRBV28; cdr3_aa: ASSPPASREFNEQF
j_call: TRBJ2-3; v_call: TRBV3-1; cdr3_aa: ASSQGERGSTDTQY
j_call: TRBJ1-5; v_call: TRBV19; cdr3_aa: ASNSLVAGGLDQPQH
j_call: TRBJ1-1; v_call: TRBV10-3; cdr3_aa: AIRRDLNTEAF